The sequence of this T cell receptor beta chain was determined in a study of cytomegalovirus exposure and HLA in healthy donors. Broader study findings: Productive rates of about 90% or about 30% were seen for most TCR beta V segments in an earlier analysis. A later analysis found that most CMV-associated TCR beta chains appeared HLA-restricted.

As concerns this clone: Its target is unknown.

60 Vbeta and 13 Jbeta primers were used in PCR. The data were produced by immunoSEQ multiplex PCR, yet TCRdb's version contains in-frame clones alone and is incomplete. In the table there are some 170,000 clones, nearly 80% of which are singletons. The CDR3 is made up of 15 amino acids. V dropped 5 bases and J dropped 3 bases, with 17 bases sitting between them. Per the germline V gene, CDR1 is SEHNR and CDR2 is FQNEAQ (reference sequence). This clonotype originated in a man between 18 and 29 years old in good health and CMV-seropositive. The genes are TRBV7-9 and TRBJ2-7; possibly TRBD1 for D (5 bases). The sample comprised PBMCs. The CDR3 DNA follows: TGTGCCAGCAGCCCCCGCCAGGGCGGTAGCTACGAGCAGTACTTC. Amino acids: CASSPRQGGSYEQYF.